This T cell receptor (beta chain) emerged from a study of post-analysis software for immune sequencing data. Study background: Recorded subtypes: relapsing-remitting, secondary progressive, progressive-relapsing; some patients unannotated.

Remarks on this clonotype: Antigen: not known.

Study findings and constraints: Included in a set of about 5 TRBV segments more frequent in patients than controls were TRBV5-6, TRBV5-1 and TRBV20-1. Significantly lower normalized Chao1 diversity was seen in multiple sclerosis patients than in controls.

The CDR3 consists of 12 residues. Germline loops: CDR1 DFQATT, CDR2 SNEGSKA (reference sequence). V lost 7 bases and J 7 bases, leaving 17 bases between the germline ends. Incorporated into the TCR beta cDNA libraries were unique molecular identifiers, which served to reduce PCR and sequencing biases. The source material, roughly 0.9 to 10 million T cells, gave rise to 400,000 to 550,000 cDNA molecules. One entry per CDR3 protein, called by TCRdb with MiXCR from the PCR reads. The table shows approximately 260,000 distinct CDR3 sequences, with 35% to 40% occurring only once. This TCR was sampled from a girl under 18 with multiple sclerosis. Sequencing was carried out using blood. The gene calls are TRBV20-1 and TRBJ2-7, with a tentative D call TRBD1 (6 bases). The CDR3 DNA is TGCAGTGGCAAGACAGGTATGAATGAGCAGTACTTC. This encodes CSGKTGMNEQYF.